This T cell receptor (beta chain) was found in a study of blood T cell repertoires in COVID-19. Study-wide background: Sample material is recorded as cDNA or gDNA derived from T cells, B-cell-depleted T cells, or PBMCs.

This CDR3 is 14 amino acids long. Germline V gives CDR1 MNHEY, CDR2 SVGAGI. The trim removed 7 bases at V and 2 bases at J, leaving 6 bases unmatched. Study members were between about 18 and 89 years old and lived in 24 US regions. Grouping used clinical history reported by participants in a survey and questionnaire. In the original workflow: Amplified reference gene primers provided the basis for estimating nucleated cell counts. TCRdb's table, derived via immunoSEQ multiplex PCR, lists solely in-frame clones and lacks some. V and J calls and clone size are given by that table; D and trimming were obtained from the DNA. Here the sample spans 400,000 to 500,000 clones, approximately 91% being singletons.

The sequencing input was PBMCs or T cells enriched from blood (not recorded which). The TCR sequence derives from a woman between 18 and 30 years old who had been exposed to COVID-19. The chain is built from TRBV6-5 and TRBJ1-1, with TRBD1 matching over 8 bases. CDR3 amino acids: CASTGQGPNTEAFF. For the CDR3, the DNA is TGTGCCAGCACCGGACAGGGCCCAAACACTGAAGCTTTCTTT.